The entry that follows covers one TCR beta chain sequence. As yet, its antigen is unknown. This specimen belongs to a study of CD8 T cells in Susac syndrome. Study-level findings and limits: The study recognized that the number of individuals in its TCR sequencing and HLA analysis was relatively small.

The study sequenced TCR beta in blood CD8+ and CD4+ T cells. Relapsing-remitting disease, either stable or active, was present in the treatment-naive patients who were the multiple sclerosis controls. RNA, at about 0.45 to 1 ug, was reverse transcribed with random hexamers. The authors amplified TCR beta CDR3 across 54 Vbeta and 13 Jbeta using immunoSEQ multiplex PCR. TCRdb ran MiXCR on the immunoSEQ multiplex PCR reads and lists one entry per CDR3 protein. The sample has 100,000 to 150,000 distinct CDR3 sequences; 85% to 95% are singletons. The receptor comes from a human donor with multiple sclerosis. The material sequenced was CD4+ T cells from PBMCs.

The CDR3: CSVDRDRESTEAFF. DNA of the CDR3: TGCAGCGTCGACCGGGACAGGGAGAGCACTGAAGCTTTCTTT. This chain joins TRBV29-1 and TRBJ1-1; 9 nucleotides align to TRBD1. The CDR3 runs 14 residues. Germline V CDR1 and CDR2: SQVTM, ANQGSEA. Germline trimming cut 6 bases from V and 4 bases from J; bases unmatched to any gene: 9.